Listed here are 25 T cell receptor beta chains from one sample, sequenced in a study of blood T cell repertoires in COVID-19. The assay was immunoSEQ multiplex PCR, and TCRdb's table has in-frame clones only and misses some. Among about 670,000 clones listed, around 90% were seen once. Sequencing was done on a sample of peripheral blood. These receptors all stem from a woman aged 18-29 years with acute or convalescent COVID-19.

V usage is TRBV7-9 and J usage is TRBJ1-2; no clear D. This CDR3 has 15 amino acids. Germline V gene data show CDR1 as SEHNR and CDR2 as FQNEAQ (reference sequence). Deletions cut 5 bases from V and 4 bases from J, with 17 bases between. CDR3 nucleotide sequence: TGTGCCAGCAGCCTTAGTTGGAGGGAATCCTATGGCTACACCTTC. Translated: CASSLSWRESYGYTF.

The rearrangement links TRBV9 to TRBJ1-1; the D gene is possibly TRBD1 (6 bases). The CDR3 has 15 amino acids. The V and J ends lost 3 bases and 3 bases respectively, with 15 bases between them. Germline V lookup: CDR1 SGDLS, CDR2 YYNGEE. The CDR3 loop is CASSAQQGVDTEAFF. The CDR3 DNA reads TGTGCCAGCAGCGCACAACAGGGTGTTGACACTGAAGCTTTCTTT.

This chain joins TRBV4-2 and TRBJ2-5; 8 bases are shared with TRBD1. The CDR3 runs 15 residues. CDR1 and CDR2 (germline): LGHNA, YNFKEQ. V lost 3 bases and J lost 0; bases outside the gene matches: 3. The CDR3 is CASSQKQGDQETQYF. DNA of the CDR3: TGTGCCAGCAGCCAGAAACAGGGGGACCAAGAGACCCAGTACTTC.

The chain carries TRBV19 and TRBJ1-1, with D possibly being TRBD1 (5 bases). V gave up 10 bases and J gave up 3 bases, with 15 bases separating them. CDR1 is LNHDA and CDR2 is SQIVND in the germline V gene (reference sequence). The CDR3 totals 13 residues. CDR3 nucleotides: TGTGCCACCTCGGGACGGGGGGACACTGAAGCTTTCTTT. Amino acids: CATSGRGDTEAFF.

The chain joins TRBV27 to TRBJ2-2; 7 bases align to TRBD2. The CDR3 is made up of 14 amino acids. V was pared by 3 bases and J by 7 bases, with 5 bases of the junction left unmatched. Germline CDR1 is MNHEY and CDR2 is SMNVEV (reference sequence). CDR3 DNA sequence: TGTGCCAGCAGTTTGAGGGAGGGAATCGGGGAGCTGTTTTTT. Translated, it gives CASSLREGIGELFF.

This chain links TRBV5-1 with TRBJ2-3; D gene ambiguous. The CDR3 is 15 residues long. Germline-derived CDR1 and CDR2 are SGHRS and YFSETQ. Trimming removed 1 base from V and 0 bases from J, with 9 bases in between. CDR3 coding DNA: TGCGCCAGCAGCTTGTCTTTTAGCAGCACAGATACGCAGTATTTT. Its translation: CASSLSFSSTDTQYF.

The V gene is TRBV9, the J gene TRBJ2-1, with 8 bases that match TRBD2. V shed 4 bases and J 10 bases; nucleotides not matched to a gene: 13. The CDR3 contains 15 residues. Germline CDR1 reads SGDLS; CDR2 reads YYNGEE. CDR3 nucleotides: TGTGCCAGCAGCCCACCCTTGGCGGGGGGTTGGGAGCAGTTCTTC. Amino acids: CASSPPLAGGWEQFF.

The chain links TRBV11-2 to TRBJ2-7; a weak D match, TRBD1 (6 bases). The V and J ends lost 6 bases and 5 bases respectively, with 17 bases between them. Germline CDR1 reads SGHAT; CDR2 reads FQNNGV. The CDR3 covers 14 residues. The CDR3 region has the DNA TGTGCCAGCAGTTTTACAGCAGGGGAGAACGAGCAGTACTTC. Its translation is CASSFTAGENEQYF.

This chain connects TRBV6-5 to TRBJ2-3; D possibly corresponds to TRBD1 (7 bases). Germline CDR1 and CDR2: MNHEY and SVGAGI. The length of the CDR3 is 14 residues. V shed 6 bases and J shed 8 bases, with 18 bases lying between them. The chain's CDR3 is CASRMEGASGTQYF. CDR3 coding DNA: TGTGCCAGCAGGATGGAGGGGGCTTCCGGTACGCAGTATTTT.

This CDR3 is CASSQARAVANTGELFF. As DNA, the CDR3 is TGTGCCAGCAGCCAAGCCCGCGCGGTCGCGAACACCGGGGAGCTGTTTTTT. This chain links TRBV4-2 with TRBJ2-2; D gene uncertain. From germline, CDR1 is LGHNA and CDR2 YNFKEQ. Deletions cut 1 base from V and 0 bases from J, with 12 bases between. The CDR3 spans 17 residues.

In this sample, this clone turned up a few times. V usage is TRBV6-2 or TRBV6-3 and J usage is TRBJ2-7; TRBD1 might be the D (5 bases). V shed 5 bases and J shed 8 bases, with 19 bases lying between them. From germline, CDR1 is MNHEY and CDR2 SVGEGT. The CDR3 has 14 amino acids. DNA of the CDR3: TGTGCCAGCAGTACCCCCTGGGGCGGAAGGCAGCAGTACTTC. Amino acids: CASSTPWGGRQQYF.

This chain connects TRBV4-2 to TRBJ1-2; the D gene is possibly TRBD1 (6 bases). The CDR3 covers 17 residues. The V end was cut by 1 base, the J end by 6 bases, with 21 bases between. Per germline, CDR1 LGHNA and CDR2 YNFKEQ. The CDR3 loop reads CASSQGAGGQFSNGYTF. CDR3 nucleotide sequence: TGTGCCAGCAGCCAAGGGGCGGGCGGACAGTTTTCGAATGGCTACACCTTC.

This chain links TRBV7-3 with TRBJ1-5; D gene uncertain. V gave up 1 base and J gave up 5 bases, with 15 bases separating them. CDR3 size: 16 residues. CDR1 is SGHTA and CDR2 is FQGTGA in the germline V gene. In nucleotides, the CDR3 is TGTGCCAGCAGCTTAAAGGTAGGCAGACTTGATCAGCCCCAGCATTTT. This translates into CASSLKVGRLDQPQHF.

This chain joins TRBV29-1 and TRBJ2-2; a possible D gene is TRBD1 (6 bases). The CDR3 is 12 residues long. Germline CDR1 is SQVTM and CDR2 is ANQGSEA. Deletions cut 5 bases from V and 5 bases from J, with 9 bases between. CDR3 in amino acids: CSVLGQTGELFF. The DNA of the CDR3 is TGCAGCGTTCTTGGACAGACCGGGGAGCTGTTTTTT.

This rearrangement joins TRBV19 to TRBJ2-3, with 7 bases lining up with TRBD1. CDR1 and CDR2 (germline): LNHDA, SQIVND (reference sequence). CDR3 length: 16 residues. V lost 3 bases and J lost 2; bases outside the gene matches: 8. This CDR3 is CASSILDRDLTDTQYF. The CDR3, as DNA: TGTGCCAGTAGTATCCTAGACAGGGACCTCACAGATACGCAGTATTTT.

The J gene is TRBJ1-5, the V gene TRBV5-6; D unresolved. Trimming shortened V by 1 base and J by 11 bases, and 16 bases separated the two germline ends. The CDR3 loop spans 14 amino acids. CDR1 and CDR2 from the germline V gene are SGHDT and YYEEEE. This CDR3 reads CASSLYQASVAQHF. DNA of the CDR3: TGTGCCAGCAGCTTGTACCAGGCCTCGGTGGCCCAGCATTTT.

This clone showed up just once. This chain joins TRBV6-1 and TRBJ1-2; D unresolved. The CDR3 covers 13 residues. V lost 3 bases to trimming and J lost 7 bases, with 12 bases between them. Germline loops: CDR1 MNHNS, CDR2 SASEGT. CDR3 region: CASSESESSGYTF. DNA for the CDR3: TGTGCCAGCAGTGAGAGCGAGAGTTCTGGCTACACCTTC.

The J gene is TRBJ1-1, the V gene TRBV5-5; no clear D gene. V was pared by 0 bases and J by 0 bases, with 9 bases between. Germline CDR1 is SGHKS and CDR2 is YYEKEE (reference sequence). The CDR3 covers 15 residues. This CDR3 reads CASSLAGIMNTEAFF. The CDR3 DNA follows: TGTGCCAGCAGCTTGGCCGGGATCATGAACACTGAAGCTTTCTTT.

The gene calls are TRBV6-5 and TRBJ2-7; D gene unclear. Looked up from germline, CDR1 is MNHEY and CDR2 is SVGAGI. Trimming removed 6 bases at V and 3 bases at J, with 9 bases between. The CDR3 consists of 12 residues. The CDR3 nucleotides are TGTGCCAGCAGAGAGAAATTCTACGAGCAGTACTTC. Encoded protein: CASREKFYEQYF.

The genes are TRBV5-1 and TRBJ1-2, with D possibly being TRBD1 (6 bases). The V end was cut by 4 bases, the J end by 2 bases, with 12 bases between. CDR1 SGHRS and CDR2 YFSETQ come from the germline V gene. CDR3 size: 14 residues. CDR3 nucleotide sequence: TGCGCCAGCAGCCCACCACAGGGCAACTATGGCTACACCTTC. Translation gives CASSPPQGNYGYTF.

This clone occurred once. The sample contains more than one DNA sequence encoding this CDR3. In nucleotides, the CDR3 is TGTGCCAGCAGCCCTTTCACAGATACGCAGTATTTT. This sequence encodes CASSPFTDTQYF. V usage is TRBV14 and J usage is TRBJ2-3; no definite D call. Between the trimmed V and J ends, which lost 4 bases and 2 bases, there was a span of 4 bases. Germline CDR1 SGHDN, CDR2 FVKESK. The CDR3 sequence is 12 residues long.

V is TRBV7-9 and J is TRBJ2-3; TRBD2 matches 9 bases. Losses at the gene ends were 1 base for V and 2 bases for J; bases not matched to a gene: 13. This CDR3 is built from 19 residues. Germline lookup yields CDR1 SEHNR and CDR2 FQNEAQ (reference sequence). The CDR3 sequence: CASSLDRAGGLTYTDTQYF. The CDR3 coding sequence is TGTGCCAGCAGCTTAGATAGGGCGGGGGGGCTAACCTACACAGATACGCAGTATTTT.

CDR3: CASLDRGSWHEQFF. The CDR3 DNA is TGCGCCAGCCTTGACAGGGGGAGTTGGCATGAGCAGTTCTTC. This chain joins TRBV10-2 and TRBJ2-1; 9 nucleotides line up with TRBD1. The CDR3 has 14 residues. Germline loops: CDR1 WSHSY, CDR2 SAAADI. J gave up 8 bases and V 8 bases, and 10 bases lay outside the gene matches.

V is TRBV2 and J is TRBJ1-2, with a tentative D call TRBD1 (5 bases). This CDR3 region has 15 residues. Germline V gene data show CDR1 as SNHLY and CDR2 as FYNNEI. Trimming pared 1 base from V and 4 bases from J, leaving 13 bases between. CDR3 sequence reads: CASSEGRGGSYGYTF. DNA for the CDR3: TGTGCCAGCAGTGAAGGCCGCGGGGGGTCCTATGGCTACACCTTC.

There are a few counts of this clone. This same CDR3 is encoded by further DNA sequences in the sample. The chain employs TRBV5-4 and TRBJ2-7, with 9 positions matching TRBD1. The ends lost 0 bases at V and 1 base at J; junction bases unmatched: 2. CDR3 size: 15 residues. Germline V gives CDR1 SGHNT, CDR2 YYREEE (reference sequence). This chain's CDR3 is CASSLAGQGSYEQYF. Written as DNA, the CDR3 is TGTGCCAGCAGCTTGGCGGGACAGGGATCCTACGAGCAGTACTTC.